The entry below gives a single T cell receptor beta chain sequence along with its context. The use of genomic DNA as template underpinned the TCR beta VDJ and CDR3 profiling. TCRdb re-called the reads through MiXCR, storing one row per CDR3 protein. Here the sample spans 160,000 or so distinct CDR3 sequences, less than 50% being singletons. This sample was taken from a study of CD8+CD57+ T cells in acquired aplastic anemia. Patients included in sequencing had previously demonstrated CD8+CD57+ cell expansion by flow cytometry. CDR1 and CDR2 (germline): DFQATT, SNEGSKA (reference sequence). This CDR3 contains 14 residues. V was pared by 5 bases and J by 7 bases, with 6 bases of the junction left unmatched.

Sequencing was carried out using sorted CD4+, CD8+, or CD8+CD57+ T cells (not recorded which) from PBMCs. The rearrangement joins TRBV20-1 to TRBJ1-6; 9 nucleotides match TRBD1. The clonotype was recovered from a human donor with aplastic anemia. CDR3 amino acids: CSAPTGTGNSPLHF. The CDR3 bases are TGCAGTGCTCCGACCGGGACAGGGAATTCACCCCTCCACTTT.